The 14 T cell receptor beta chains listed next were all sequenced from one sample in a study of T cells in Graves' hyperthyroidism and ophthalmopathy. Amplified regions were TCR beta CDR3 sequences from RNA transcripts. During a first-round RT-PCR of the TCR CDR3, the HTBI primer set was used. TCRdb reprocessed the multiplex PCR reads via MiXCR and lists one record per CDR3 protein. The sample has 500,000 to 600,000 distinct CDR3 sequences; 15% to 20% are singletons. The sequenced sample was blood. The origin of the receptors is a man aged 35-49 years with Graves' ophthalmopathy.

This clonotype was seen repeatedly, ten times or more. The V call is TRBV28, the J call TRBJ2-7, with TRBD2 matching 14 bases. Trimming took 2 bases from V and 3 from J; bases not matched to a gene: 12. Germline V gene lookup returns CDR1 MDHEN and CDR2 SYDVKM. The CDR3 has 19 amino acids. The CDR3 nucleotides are TGTGCCAGCAGTTTAAGCACCCATGGGACTAGCGGGAGCTACTACGAGCAGTACTTC. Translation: CASSLSTHGTSGSYYEQYF.

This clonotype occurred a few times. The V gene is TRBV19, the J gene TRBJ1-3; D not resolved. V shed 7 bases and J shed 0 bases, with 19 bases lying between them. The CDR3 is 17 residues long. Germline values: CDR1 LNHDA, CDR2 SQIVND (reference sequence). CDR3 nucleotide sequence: TGTGCCAGTACCGCCCGTAGAGACGGAGCCTCTGGAAACACCATATATTTT. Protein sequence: CASTARRDGASGNTIYF. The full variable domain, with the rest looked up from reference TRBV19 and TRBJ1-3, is DGGITQSPKYLFRKEGQNVTLSCEQNLNHDAMYWYRQDPGQGLRLIYYSQIVNDFQKGDIAEGYSVSREKKESFPLTVTSAQKNPTAFYLCASTARRDGASGNTIYFGEGSWLTVV.

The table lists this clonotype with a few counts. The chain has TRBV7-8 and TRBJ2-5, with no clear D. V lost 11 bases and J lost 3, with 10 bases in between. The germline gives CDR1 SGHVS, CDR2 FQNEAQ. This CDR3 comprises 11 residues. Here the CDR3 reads CAGVTKETQYF. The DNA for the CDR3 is TGTGCCGGGGTTACCAAAGAGACCCAGTACTTC.

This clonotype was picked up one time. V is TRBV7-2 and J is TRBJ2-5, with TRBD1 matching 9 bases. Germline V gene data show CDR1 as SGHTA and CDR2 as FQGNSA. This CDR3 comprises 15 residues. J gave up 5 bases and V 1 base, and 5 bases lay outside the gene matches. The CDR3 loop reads CASSLGTGEWETQYF. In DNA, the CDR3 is TGTGCCAGCAGCTTAGGGACAGGGGAGTGGGAGACCCAGTACTTC.

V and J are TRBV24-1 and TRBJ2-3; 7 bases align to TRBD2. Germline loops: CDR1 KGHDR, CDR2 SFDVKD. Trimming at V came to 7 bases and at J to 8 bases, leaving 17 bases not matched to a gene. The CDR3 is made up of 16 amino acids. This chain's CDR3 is CATRQGTNRVRGTQYF. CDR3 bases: TGTGCCACCAGGCAAGGGACTAACCGGGTTCGCGGTACGCAGTATTTT.

The CDR3 DNA reads as TGCAGTGCTAGCAACAGGGGGGCCACTGAAGCTTTCTTT. Residues: CSASNRGATEAFF. This chain joins TRBV20-1 and TRBJ1-1; 8 nucleotides align to TRBD1. Trimming at V came to 3 bases and at J to 4 bases, leaving 4 bases not matched to a gene. The germline V gene encodes CDR1 DFQATT and CDR2 SNEGSKA (reference sequence). CDR3 length: 13 residues.

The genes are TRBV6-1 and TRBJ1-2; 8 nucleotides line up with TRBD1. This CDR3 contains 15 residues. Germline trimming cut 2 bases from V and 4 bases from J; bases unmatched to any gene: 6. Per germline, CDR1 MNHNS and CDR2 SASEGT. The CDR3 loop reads CASSESGQGSYGYTF. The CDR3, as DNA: TGTGCCAGCAGTGAAAGCGGACAGGGTTCCTATGGCTACACCTTC.

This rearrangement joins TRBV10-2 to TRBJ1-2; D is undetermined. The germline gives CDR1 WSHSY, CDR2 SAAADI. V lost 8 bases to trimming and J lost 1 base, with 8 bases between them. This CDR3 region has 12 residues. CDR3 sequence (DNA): TGCGCCAGCGGATCGCATAACTATGGCTACACCTTC. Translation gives CASGSHNYGYTF.

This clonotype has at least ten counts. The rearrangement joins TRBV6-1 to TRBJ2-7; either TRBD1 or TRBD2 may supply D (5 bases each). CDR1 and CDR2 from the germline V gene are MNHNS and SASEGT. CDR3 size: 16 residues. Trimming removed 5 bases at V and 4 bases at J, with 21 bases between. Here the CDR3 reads CASSPGPNSKAYEQYF. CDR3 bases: TGTGCCAGCAGTCCGGGGCCCAACTCGAAGGCTTACGAGCAGTACTTC.

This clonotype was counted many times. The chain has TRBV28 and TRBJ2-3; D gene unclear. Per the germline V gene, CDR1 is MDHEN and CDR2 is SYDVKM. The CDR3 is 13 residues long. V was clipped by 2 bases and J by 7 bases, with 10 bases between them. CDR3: CASSLNGPHTQYF. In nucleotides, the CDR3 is TGTGCCAGCAGTTTAAATGGCCCTCATACGCAGTATTTT.

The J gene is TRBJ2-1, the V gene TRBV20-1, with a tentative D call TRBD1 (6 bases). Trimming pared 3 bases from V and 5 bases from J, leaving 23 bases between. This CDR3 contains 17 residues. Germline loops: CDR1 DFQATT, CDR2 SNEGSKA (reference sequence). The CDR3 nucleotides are TGCAGTGCTAGGGTTCTTTTCAGGGGCGTGATGAACAATGAGCAGTTCTTC. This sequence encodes CSARVLFRGVMNNEQFF.

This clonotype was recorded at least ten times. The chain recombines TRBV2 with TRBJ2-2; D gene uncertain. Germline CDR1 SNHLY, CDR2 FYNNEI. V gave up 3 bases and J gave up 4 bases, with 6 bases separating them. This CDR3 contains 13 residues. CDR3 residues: CASSDFLTGELFF. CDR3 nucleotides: TGTGCCAGCAGTGATTTTCTCACCGGGGAGCTGTTTTTT.

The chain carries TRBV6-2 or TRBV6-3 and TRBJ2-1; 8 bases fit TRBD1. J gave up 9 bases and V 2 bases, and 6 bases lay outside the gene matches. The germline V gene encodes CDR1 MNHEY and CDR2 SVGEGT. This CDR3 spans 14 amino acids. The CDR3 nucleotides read TGTGCCAGCAGTTACCAGGGGGCGCTTGGTGAGCAGTTCTTC. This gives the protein CASSYQGALGEQFF.

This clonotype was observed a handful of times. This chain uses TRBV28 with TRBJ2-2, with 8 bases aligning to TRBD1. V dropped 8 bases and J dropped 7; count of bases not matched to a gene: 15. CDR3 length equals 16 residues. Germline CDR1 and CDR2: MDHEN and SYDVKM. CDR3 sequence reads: CASFPYAGGADGELFF. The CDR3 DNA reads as TGTGCCAGCTTCCCCTACGCAGGGGGCGCGGACGGGGAGCTGTTTTTT.